This section outlines one T cell receptor (beta chain) sequence together with its context. The sample originates from a study of siplizumab effects on memory and regulatory T cells. Germline CDR1 reads SGHRS; CDR2 reads YFSETQ. V shed 4 bases, J shed 5 bases, and the junction held 4 bases outside the gene matches. The CDR3 sequence is 14 residues long. Clones were sequenced by immunoSEQ multiplex PCR, and TCRdb holds only the in-frame ones, with some missing. The data hold around 100,000 clones, with 80% to 95% observed a single time. This receptor was identified in a human donor in good health. The sequenced sample was CD4+ T cells sorted from blood. V usage is TRBV5-1 and J usage is TRBJ2-2; 8 nucleotides agree with TRBD1. In nucleotides, the CDR3 is TGCGCCAGCAGCGGACAGGGTTGGACCGGGGAGCTGTTTTTT. Its translation: CASSGQGWTGELFF. The variable domain in full, completed from reference TRBV5-1 and TRBJ2-2, reads KAGVTQTPRYLIKTRGQQVTLSCSPISGHRSVSWYQQTPGQGLQFLFEYFSETQRNKGNFPGRFSGRQFSNSRSEMNVSTLELGDSALYLCASSGQGWTGELFFGEGSRLTVL.